In this sample, the clone carrying this T cell receptor (beta chain) turned up many times. Its specificity is unknown. The entry originates in a study of regulatory T cells in long-lasting Graves disease. Looking at the study overall: Persistent Graves' disease required over 5 years of antithyroid drugs and positive TSH receptor antibodies. Study-wide findings and caveats: It was in persistent disease that TRBV28, TRBJ1-2 and TRBJ2-5 were favored. Less diverse TCR repertoires were seen in persistent Graves' patients than in newly diagnosed ones. It is possible that accuracy was reduced by the small size of the sample.

The time point here: persistent/refractory GD, antithyroid drugs over 5 years with positive TRAb. The TCR library was made from RNA extracted from PBMCs. Through Arm-PCR of CDR3 regions and iRepertoire HTBI primers, TCR beta libraries were built. TCRdb fed the multiplex PCR reads into MiXCR, producing one record per CDR3 protein. The sample has some 450,000 distinct CDR3 sequences; around 20% are singletons. V lost 0 bases, J lost 8 bases, and 4 bases lay in between. Germline V CDR1 and CDR2: LGHDT, YNNKEL (reference sequence). This CDR3 is 11 amino acids long. J is TRBJ2-5 and V is TRBV3-1; D not certain. The origin of this receptor is a female donor with Graves disease. The sample consisted of peripheral blood mononuclear cells (PBMCs), taken when the disease was refractory, from a patient treated with antithyroid drugs. The CDR3 here is CASSQDVTQYF. The CDR3 DNA follows: TGTGCCAGCAGCCAAGATGTTACCCAGTACTTC.